The sequence of this TCR beta chain was determined in a study of blood T cells in healthy people across ages. About the study: Template switching caught about one barcoded beta molecule for each two T cells.

Then a second PCR, running roughly 7 to 11 cycles, was carried out with a sample-barcoded 5' primer and a J-beta primer mix. MiXCR, run by TCRdb on the 5' RACE reads, gives a single entry per CDR3 protein. This table has some 670,000 distinct CDR3 sequences, more than 45% appearing once. As regards this clonotype: Its specificity is not known.

Trimming cost V 5 bases and J 7 bases; bases outside gene matches: 11. The CDR3 has 15 amino acids. Per germline, CDR1 SGHAT and CDR2 FQDESV (reference sequence). Study outcomes and limitations: The percentage of naive T cells correlated strongly with TCR beta diversity. Any conclusive comparison of naive versus antigen-experienced cells was prevented by using unsorted PBMCs. Diversity was higher, and naive CD4+ cells more numerous, in long-lived donors than in aged donors.

The V call is TRBV11-1, the J call TRBJ2-4, with 7 bases aligning to TRBD1. What was sequenced was blood. The TCR was taken from an elderly woman in good health. CDR3 sequence (DNA): TGTGCCAGCAGCAGAGACAGGGCCGGATTTAACATTCAGTACTTC. Translation: CASSRDRAGFNIQYF.